This TCR beta chain was obtained from a study of human T cells and chemical hapten exposure (dated by TCRdb to about 2021). Regarding the study in general: For sensitization, 2% DPC in acetone was applied to an approximately 2 cm by approximately 2 cm area of upper inner arm skin. Throughout the approximately 25-week study period, patients were also given weekly therapeutic DPC doses on the scalp. Patch testing was done on the upper back using Finn chambers containing 0.01% DPC, and results were scored after 6 days according to International Contact Dermatitis Research Group standards. Most of the patients in the cohort were female, and the cohort covered alopecia areata with under or over 50% scalp involvement, alopecia totalis and alopecia universalis. Libraries were pooled for sequencing, and variation in per-sample TCR yields was attributed mainly to small differences in library volumes within the pool. Peripheral blood TCR repertoire changes were tracked in vivo in alopecia patients during primary and secondary sensitization to the hapten diphenylcyclopropenone (DPC). Patient blood was sampled pre-sensitization (week 0) and at 2, 6 and about 24 weeks after DPC sensitization. Blood for TCR sequencing was provided by twenty-nine alopecia patients at one to four time points (pre-sensitization, 2, 6 and 24 weeks).

The library was generated by RACE. Reads for this sample came from a NextSeq 500. Library preparation attached unique molecular identifiers to individual cDNA molecules for quantitative, reproducible TCR counting. From each blood RNA sample, both TCR alpha and TCR beta chains were sequenced. The paper's data handling went like this. A median of about 89,000 TCRs per sample was observed, with a range of 23,224 to 690,600. V, J and CDR3 annotation of the TCR reads was carried out using the Decombinator software suite. Every sample was subsampled to the same number of TCRs (28,000) for the PS versus PT1 abundance plots. Expanded TCRs were defined as absent before sensitization and observed at least eight times at the 2-week time point. Clones were called with MiXCR by TCRdb after fastp trimmed the public reads at Q25, and only in-frame beta chains were retained. Duplicate CDR3 protein sequences are folded into a single record with the most common DNA and genes. These V and J calls are TCRdb output, not the study's own analysis. The sample profile shows some 94,000 distinct CDR3 sequences; around 12% of them were found once. The ten largest clones add up to approximately 2.1% of the sample.

Overall results and qualifications from the work: Patch test score was positively correlated with the number of PT1 expanded TCRs, with significance at thresholds 8, 16 and 32 but not at 4. All patients had alopecia, a presumed autoimmune disease, so their immune response might differ from that of healthy individuals. Expanded TCRs formed significantly more large CDR3 similarity clusters than pre-sensitization or healthy control sets, consistent with antigen-driven responses. DPC sensitization did not change the number of TCRs with a frequency above 1 in 1000, and there was no evidence of changes in global repertoire structure. Repeated subsampling changed both the strength of the expansion versus patch-test correlation and the threshold at which that correlation became significant.

Reading the label with the study, this specimen's time point is: patch test 1, 2 weeks after DPC sensitization. The sample's treatment or condition label, in plain terms: therapeutic diphenylcyclopropenone sensitization with weekly scalp DPC. At each patch-test visit, blood was drawn before the patch test was applied. Patients were considered eligible if aged 18 to 70, diagnosed with alopecia and deemed suitable for DPC therapy, and patients were excluded if pregnant. Unfractionated whole blood was collected in Tempus Blood RNA tubes, and total RNA was extracted from that blood. As encoded in the germline V gene, CDR1 is MDHEN while CDR2 is SYDVKM. V is shortened by 3 bases, J by 7 bases, and the region joining them spans 6 bases. Measured from the cysteine to the phenylalanine, the CDR3 is 11 residues long. The only DNA kept is the CDR3, 33 bases in frame from the first base. Comment on this clonotype: Its antigen has not been determined. There are no base qualities to consult, and no much larger clone falls within one base.

This sequence uses TRBV28 and TRBJ1-2; tentative D gene TRBD1, with 5 bases matching. The sample here was whole blood, taken in connection with sensitization to the hapten diphenylcyclopropenone (DPC). This clonotype was sampled from a woman in her 40s with alopecia areata. Some clones in this sample may be carry-over from other donors' samples. The CDR3 region reads CASSFRVGYTF. The bases read TGTGCCAGCAGTTTCAGGGTTGGCTACACCTTC.